This T cell receptor (beta chain) was profiled in a study of blood T cell repertoires in COVID-19 (dated by TCRdb to between 2020 and 2021). Turning to the overall study: Samples covering the acute and convalescent phases of COVID-19 were provided by collaborators in the United States, Italy and Spain. The material from the prospective study consisted of cDNA or gDNA derived from T cells, B-cell-depleted T cells, or PBMCs. The dataset comprised deeply sampled blood TCRbeta repertoires from subjects exposed to, actively infected with, or recovered from COVID-19. The repertoires were released in a freely available public database meant as a resource for research on the immune response to SARS-CoV-2. The samples were drawn from the first 160 participants of the ongoing ImmuneRACE study and from under 1,500 subjects provided by 6 global collaborators. Sample metadata almost always included a de-identified subject ID, COVID-19 status, age in years and sex. HLA class I and class II types, where available, came from metadata supplied by the sample provider rather than from assay-based typing.

This clone was seen a single time. Its antigen is unknown. No much larger clone is present one base from it, and per-base qualities are unavailable. The immunoSEQ Assay, a bias-controlled multiplex PCR, was used to amplify TCRbeta CDR3 regions from genomic DNA. As for the original processing: The number of nucleated cells in each sample was estimated from the amplification of reference gene primers within the assay. To quantify the absolute abundance of each unique TCRbeta CDR3 rearrangement, sequence reads were collapsed and filtered. For each sample, productive Simpson clonality was calculated by taking the square root of Simpson's diversity index across productive rearrangements. Entries here come from immuneACCESS through TCRdb and include only in-frame sequences with V and J called. Some clones fail to appear in such tables; in the studies checked, an unresolved V gene covers under half of the shortfall, and the cause of the remainder is unknown. The DNA gave D and trimming, while V, J and clone size come from that table. For this sample there are more than 250,000 clones; roughly 80% appear just once. Of the sample, roughly 4.6% falls within the top ten clones.

The research as a whole found: The quantity of clinical and demographic metadata differed by source and by participant and was supplied without curation.

Samples from volunteer blood donors who had recovered from COVID-19 were contributed by a second Seattle source. Collaborating institutions collected whole blood in K2EDTA tubes following their own protocols. Collaborator samples were shipped for TCRbeta analysis as frozen whole blood, isolated PBMCs, or DNA extracted from either sample type. The junction carries 25 bases between V and J, which are trimmed by 7 bases and 3 bases respectively. Measured from the cysteine to the phenylalanine, the CDR3 is 18 residues long. Only CDR3 DNA is held: 54 bases, read in frame from base 1. Per the germline V gene (reference sequence), LNHDA is the CDR1 and SQIVND is the CDR2.

The sequenced sample consisted of peripheral blood. The chain is encoded by TRBV19 joined to TRBJ2-1; TRBD2 might be the D gene, on 11 matching bases. The clonotype originates from a man in his sixties who had recovered from COVID-19. The DNA reads as follows: TGTGCCAGTAATGGAAGGGACAGGGGACTAGCGGTCTACAATGAGCAGTTCTTC. Its translation is CASNGRDRGLAVYNEQFF.